The following is a TCR beta chain sequence with its context. As handled by the study authors: Nucleated cell number was recorded as an estimate derived from reference gene primer amplification. Clones were sequenced by immunoSEQ multiplex PCR, and TCRdb holds only the in-frame ones, with some missing. V and J calls and clone size follow that table, whereas D and trimming were derived from the DNA. The sample shows 20,000 to 30,000 clones, 85% to 95% of them seen only once. The sample comes from a study of blood T cell repertoires in COVID-19. Germline V gene lookup returns CDR1 SGHRS and CDR2 YFSETQ. Trimming pared 4 bases from V and 5 bases from J, leaving 15 bases between. This CDR3 is built from 15 residues.

The sequenced sample was peripheral blood. The chain combines TRBV5-1 with TRBJ1-4; maybe TRBD1 (5 bases). The origin of this receptor is a human donor with active COVID-19. The donor label of this sample is uncertain. CDR3 DNA sequence: TGCGCCAGCAGCGGGGGGACGGCTCCAAATGAAAAACTGTTTTTT. Translated: CASSGGTAPNEKLFF.